What follows are 25 T cell receptor beta chains derived from one specimen sequenced in a study of cytomegalovirus exposure and HLA in healthy donors. With 60 Vbeta and 13 Jbeta primers, the PCR was carried out. Libraries were prepared by immunoSEQ multiplex PCR; TCRdb keeps only in-frame clonotypes and omits some of them. The profile shows 200,000 to 300,000 clones, about four fifths of them singletons. Sequencing was carried out using PBMCs. The receptors originated from a woman aged 40 to 50 in good health and CMV-seropositive.

This chain uses TRBV27 with TRBJ2-1; D possibly corresponds to TRBD1 (6 bases). V lost 9 bases and J 6 bases, leaving 21 bases between the germline ends. The CDR3 covers 15 residues. Germline V gene sequence: CDR1 MNHEY, CDR2 SMNVEV (reference sequence). CDR3 sequence: CASYIRGHESNEQFF. CDR3 DNA: TGTGCCAGTTATATTAGGGGACATGAGAGCAATGAGCAGTTCTTC.

The chain recombines TRBV6-5 with TRBJ1-2; D unresolved. V was pared by 0 bases and J by 5 bases, with 13 bases between. This CDR3 contains 15 residues. The germline V gene encodes CDR1 MNHEY and CDR2 SVGAGI. The CDR3 coding sequence is TGTGCCAGCAGTTACTCCCAGCTAGGAGAATATGGCTACACCTTC. Its protein is CASSYSQLGEYGYTF.

The CDR3 sequence is CASSESFALDTQYF. CDR3 DNA: TGCGCCAGCAGTGAGTCATTTGCGTTGGATACGCAGTATTTT. This chain uses TRBV10-1 with TRBJ2-3, with D hard to call. The V gene's germline CDR1 is WNHNN and CDR2 SYGVQD (reference sequence). This CDR3 is 14 amino acids long. V shed 0 bases and J shed 6 bases, with 10 bases lying between them.

This sequence joins TRBV5-1 and TRBJ2-7; the match to TRBD1 covers 10 bases. The germline V gene encodes CDR1 SGHRS and CDR2 YFSETQ. Trimming cost V 5 bases and J 5 bases; bases outside gene matches: 4. The CDR3 is made up of 13 amino acids. CDR3 amino acids: CASRDGTGDEQYF. For the CDR3, the DNA is TGCGCCAGCAGAGACGGGACAGGGGACGAGCAGTACTTC.

The genes are TRBV7-9 and TRBJ2-1; TRBD1 aligns across 7 bases. Unmatched junction bases numbered 7, after V lost 3 bases and J lost 2 bases. The CDR3 has 16 residues. Germline assignment: CDR1 SEHNR and CDR2 FQNEAQ (reference sequence). CDR3 residues: CASSFRQGRAYNEQFF. In DNA, the CDR3 is TGTGCCAGCAGCTTTAGACAGGGTAGGGCCTACAATGAGCAGTTCTTC.

The V call is TRBV4-3, the J call TRBJ2-7; the match to TRBD2 covers 12 bases. Germline CDR1 reads LGHNA; CDR2 reads YSLEER. Trimming at V came to 5 bases and at J to 0 bases, leaving 14 bases not matched to a gene. The CDR3 has 19 amino acids. The CDR3 DNA reads as TGCGCCAGCAGCTCCAGACTAGCGGGAGAAACCCTTAGCTCCTACGAGCAGTACTTC. Its translation: CASSSRLAGETLSSYEQYF.

This clone occurred a few times. The CDR3 sequence is CASSLVVAGRNEQFF. The CDR3 DNA reads TGTGCCAGCAGCTTAGTGGTAGCGGGGAGGAATGAGCAGTTCTTC. This chain links TRBV7-9 with TRBJ2-1, with 8 bases identical to TRBD2. Germline lookup yields CDR1 SEHNR and CDR2 FQNEAQ (reference sequence). CDR3 size: 15 residues. Losses at the gene ends were 1 base for V and 7 bases for J; bases not matched to a gene: 6.

CDR3 coding DNA: TGCAGCGTTGAGTGGGGCACGATGAACACTGAAGCTTTCTTT. Protein: CSVEWGTMNTEAFF. The chain couples TRBV29-1 to TRBJ1-1; D possibly corresponds to TRBD1 (5 bases). Deletions cut 3 bases from V and 0 bases from J, with 11 bases between. CDR3 length equals 14 residues. Germline V gives CDR1 SQVTM, CDR2 ANQGSEA.

This clone was seen a handful of times. The chain joins TRBV29-1 to TRBJ2-1; TRBD2 agrees at 8 bases. With 7 bases clipped from V and 0 bases from J, the junction kept 8 bases outside the gene matches. This CDR3 is built from 15 residues. Germline values: CDR1 SQVTM, CDR2 ANQGSEA. The CDR3 here is CSAGERGSSYNEQFF. The CDR3 coding sequence is TGCAGCGCGGGAGAGCGGGGGAGCTCCTACAATGAGCAGTTCTTC.

The sample holds a few counts of this clone. The chain couples TRBV30 to TRBJ2-7; 9 nucleotides line up with TRBD1. Germline values: CDR1 GTSNPN, CDR2 SVGIG (reference sequence). V trimming: 5 bases; J trimming: 5 bases; junction bases outside the gene matches: 4. The CDR3 covers 12 residues. This chain's CDR3 is CAWYRGRHEQYF. The CDR3 nucleotides read TGTGCCTGGTACAGGGGGCGGCACGAGCAGTACTTC.

The chain uses TRBV7-2 and TRBJ2-7; 14 bases are a match to TRBD2. V dropped 1 base and J dropped 6; count of bases not matched to a gene: 8. In germline, CDR1 is SGHTA, CDR2 FQGNSA. The CDR3 contains 17 residues. Here the CDR3 DNA reads TGTGCCAGCAGCTTAGGACTAGCGGGAGGGCCTGATGGCGAGCAGTACTTC. This codes for CASSLGLAGGPDGEQYF.

This chain uses TRBV28 with TRBJ1-5; tentative D call: TRBD1 (5 bases). The V gene's germline CDR1 is MDHEN and CDR2 SYDVKM. Deletions cut 6 bases from V and 9 bases from J, with 12 bases between. There are 12 residues in the CDR3. Written as DNA, the CDR3 is TGTGCCAGCAGCCAAGGGGTTACGCCCCAGCATTTT. This sequence encodes CASSQGVTPQHF.

The rearrangement uses TRBV9 and TRBJ2-5; 7 bases agree with TRBD2. The junction had 7 bases not matched to a gene; V was cut back by 3 bases and J by 5 bases. Germline-derived CDR1 and CDR2 are SGDLS and YYNGEE. The CDR3 spans 14 residues. The CDR3 spells CASSATGGRETQYF. CDR3 DNA sequence: TGTGCCAGCAGCGCTACGGGGGGAAGGGAGACCCAGTACTTC.

The chain has TRBV6-6 and TRBJ2-5; no definite D call. The CDR3 is made up of 11 amino acids. Germline V gene data show CDR1 as MNHNY and CDR2 as SVGAGI (reference sequence). V was pared by 2 bases and J by 10 bases, with 8 bases between. The DNA for the CDR3 is TGTGCCAGCAGTTACGGCGGTGACCAGTACTTC. This translates into CASSYGGDQYF.

Only one count was recorded for this clone. J is TRBJ1-5 and V is TRBV7-9; TRBD1 is a possible D gene (6 bases). The V end was cut by 5 bases, the J end by 8 bases, with 16 bases between. This CDR3 region has 14 residues. Germline-derived CDR1 and CDR2 are SEHNR and FQNEAQ (reference sequence). CDR3: CASSPTGSWKPQHF. As DNA, the CDR3 is TGTGCCAGCAGCCCTACAGGGTCATGGAAGCCCCAGCATTTT. Full variable domain (rest looked up from reference TRBV7-9 and TRBJ1-5): DTGVSQNPRHKITKRGQNVTFRCDPISEHNRLYWYRQTLGQGPEFLTYFQNEAQLEKSRLLSDRFSAERPKGSFSTLEIQRTEQGDSAMYLCASSPTGSWKPQHFGDGTRLSIL.

A note on this clone: At one of its ends the junction is not consistent with the germline gene, which may arise from a read error. The J gene is TRBJ1-5, the V gene TRBV28; 7 bases map to TRBD1. Germline V gene sequence: CDR1 MDHEN, CDR2 SYDVKM. The CDR3 has 14 residues. The CDR3 DNA reads as TGTGCCAGCAGTTTACCGACAGGGTTTCAGCTCCAGCATTTT. It is translated as CASSLPTGFQLQHF.

The chain recombines TRBV27 with TRBJ1-6; no firm D call. This CDR3 comprises 14 residues. Germline V gives CDR1 MNHEY, CDR2 SMNVEV (reference sequence). The V gene lost 6 bases and the J gene lost 9 bases, with 15 bases spanning the gap. In DNA, the CDR3 is TGTGCCAGCAGCCCCTGGGCGAACGGTTCACCCCTCCACTTT. Residues: CASSPWANGSPLHF.

The CDR3 DNA sequence: TGCGCCAGCAGCTTGGGTGCCCTAGGGGACACTGAAGCTTTCTTT. It yields the protein CASSLGALGDTEAFF. The chain joins TRBV5-1 to TRBJ1-1; D possibly corresponds to TRBD1 (5 bases). The length of the CDR3 is 15 residues. Trimming left V 0 bases short and J 3 bases short, with 12 bases between. From germline, CDR1 is SGHRS and CDR2 YFSETQ. Drawing the rest from reference TRBV5-1 and TRBJ1-1, the complete variable domain is KAGVTQTPRYLIKTRGQQVTLSCSPISGHRSVSWYQQTPGQGLQFLFEYFSETQRNKGNFPGRFSGRQFSNSRSEMNVSTLELGDSALYLCASSLGALGDTEAFFGQGTRLTVV.

The rearrangement links TRBV6-5 to TRBJ2-3; D may be TRBD1 (5 bases). Germline CDR1 reads MNHEY; CDR2 reads SVGAGI. V was cut by 2 bases and J by 0 bases, with 9 bases left in between. The length of the CDR3 is 15 residues. The CDR3 loop reads CASSYAGSSTDTQYF. The CDR3 DNA is TGTGCCAGCAGTTACGCAGGGTCTAGCACAGATACGCAGTATTTT.

The rearrangement uses TRBV6-1 and TRBJ1-2, with D maybe TRBD1 (5 bases). The CDR3 extends over 13 amino acids. Deletions cut 3 bases from V and 8 bases from J, with 13 bases between. Germline V lookup: CDR1 MNHNS, CDR2 SASEGT. This chain's CDR3 is CASSENFQGGYTF. Written as DNA, the CDR3 is TGTGCCAGCAGTGAGAATTTTCAGGGCGGCTACACCTTC.

The rearrangement uses TRBV5-6 and TRBJ1-1; unclear D gene. The length of the CDR3 is 14 residues. Germline assignment: CDR1 SGHDT and CDR2 YYEEEE. V was pared by 1 base and J by 2 bases, with 9 bases between. The CDR3 spells CASSLSGRNTEAFF. CDR3 sequence (DNA): TGTGCCAGCAGCTTGAGTGGCAGAAACACTGAAGCTTTCTTT.

As to this clone: The CDR3 ends on some other residue instead of the conserved phenylalanine or tryptophan, so this is likely a read error. Because the CDR3's place on the DNA is in doubt, the DNA is left out and the CDR3 is given as listed by TCRdb. V and J are TRBV28 and TRBJ2-4; the table's D gene call, TRBD1, was not cross checked with the DNA. The CDR3 numbers 12 amino acids, ends counted. Germline V CDR1 and CDR2: MDHEN, SYDVKM. The CDR3 sequence: CASSPTTGIVTY.

The V gene is TRBV29-1, the J gene TRBJ1-4, with a possible D match to TRBD1 (6 bases). CDR3 size: 10 residues. Germline V gives CDR1 SQVTM, CDR2 ANQGSEA. Trimming took 7 bases from V and 14 from J, leaving 14 bases between them. CDR3 amino acids: CSASQGGLFF. The CDR3 nucleotides are TGCAGCGCCTCACAGGGTGGGCTGTTTTTT.

CDR3 nucleotide sequence: TGTGCCAGCAGCCCTACGGAGAATCAGCCCCAGCATTTT. Protein product: CASSPTENQPQHF. The chain couples TRBV6-5 to TRBJ1-5, with D hard to call. There are 13 residues in the CDR3. V was shortened by 6 bases and J by 4 bases, with 10 bases between the two germline ends. From germline, CDR1 is MNHEY and CDR2 SVGAGI.

In its sample, this clone was seen a few times. CDR3: CASSQTGLASQETQYF. DNA of the CDR3: TGTGCCAGCAGCCAAACGGGACTAGCGTCCCAGGAGACCCAGTACTTC. The J gene is TRBJ2-5, the V gene TRBV14; 10 nucleotides agree with TRBD2. Germline V CDR1 and CDR2: SGHDN, FVKESK. The length of the CDR3 is 16 residues. Losses at the gene ends were 2 bases for V and 5 bases for J; bases not matched to a gene: 8.